This T cell receptor (beta chain) emerged from a study of blood T cells in healthy people across ages. Overall study results and limits: Bulk PBMC profiling left naive and antigen-experienced comparisons inconclusive. Per-million-T-cell TCR beta diversity fell roughly linearly with age.

Concerning this clonotype: What it binds is unknown.

The authors ran a second PCR of 7 to 11 cycles using a sample-barcoded 5' primer and a J-beta primer mix. TCRdb reprocessed the 5' RACE reads via MiXCR and lists one record per CDR3 protein. The sample yields hundreds of thousands of distinct CDR3 sequences, 20% to 25% seen once. Trimming pared 6 bases from V and 5 bases from J, leaving 22 bases between. The V gene's germline CDR1 is MDHEN and CDR2 SYDVKM. The CDR3 extends over 16 amino acids. The clonotype comes from a man aged 65-85 years in good health. The sample consisted of blood. The chain carries TRBV28 and TRBJ2-5, with no clear D. CDR3 sequence reads: CASSPLVAGSPETQYF. CDR3 DNA: TGTGCCAGCAGCCCGCTAGTTGCCGGTTCTCCTGAGACCCAGTACTTC. Drawing the rest from reference TRBV28 and TRBJ2-5, the complete variable domain is DVKVTQSSRYLVKRTGEKVFLECVQDMDHENMFWYRQDPGLGLRLIYFSYDVKMKEKGDIPEGYSVSREKKERFSLILESASTNQTSMYLCASSPLVAGSPETQYFGPGTRLLVL.